This is a list of T cell receptor beta chains from one sample in a study of T cell repertoires in cytomegalovirus infection. These receptors are not linked to any known antigen. TCRdb reprocessed the reads with MiXCR, giving one entry per CDR3 protein. This sample has 35,000 to 55,000 distinct CDR3 sequences, with approximately 20% found just once. Sequenced material: PBMCs, sequenced either directly or after in vitro stimulation (not recorded which). These receptors were taken from a human donor in good health (CMV status not recorded). Some clones in this sample may be carry-over from other donors' samples. Both conserved end residues are part of each CDR3. D genes are given only for firm matches. The size entry is marked missing in some rows and otherwise reads once, few, many or a size class.

j_call,d_call,v_call,clone_size,cdr3_aa,cdr3_nt
TRBJ1-1,-,TRBV10-3,-,CAISDPRAGTEAFF,TGTGCCATCAGTGACCCCCGGGCCGGGACTGAAGCTTTCTTT
TRBJ2-7,-,TRBV11-2,many,CASSLFRGSRGSSYEQYF,TGTGCCAGCAGCTTATTTCGGGGATCGAGGGGGAGCTCCTACGAGCAGTACTTC
TRBJ2-6,-,TRBV7-2,-,CASSTGGVGANVLTF,TGTGCCAGCAGCACCGGGGGAGTAGGGGCCAACGTCCTGACTTTC
TRBJ2-1,TRBD1,TRBV14,-,CASSHGTGIYNEQFF,TGTGCCAGCAGCCACGGGACAGGGATCTACAATGAGCAGTTCTTC
TRBJ1-1,-,TRBV9,-,CASSVGTGKRRAFF,TGTGCCAGCAGCGTAGGAACTGGGAAGAGGAGGGCTTTCTTT
TRBJ1-4,-,TRBV12-3/TRBV12-4,-,CASSFSGEAEKLFF,TGTGCCAGCAGTTTCTCTGGGGAGGCTGAAAAACTGTTTTTT
TRBJ1-5,TRBD1,TRBV7-2,few,CASSDGQGSQPQHF,TGTGCCAGCAGCGACGGACAGGGAAGTCAGCCCCAGCATTTT
TRBJ2-5,-,TRBV19,-,CATKGGRKETQYF,TGTGCCACGAAGGGCGGTAGAAAAGAGACCCAGTACTTC
TRBJ2-7,TRBD1,TRBV2,few,CASRQGALGEQYF,TGTGCCAGCCGACAGGGGGCGTTGGGTGAGCAGTACTTC
TRBJ1-1,-,TRBV12-3/TRBV12-4,-,CASLGAKGTEAFF,TGTGCCAGCCTCGGGGCGAAGGGGACTGAAGCTTTCTTT
TRBJ2-3,-,TRBV7-2,many,CASSLASGGTDTQYF,TGTGCCAGCAGCTTAGCTAGCGGAGGCACAGATACGCAGTATTTT
TRBJ1-3,-,TRBV7-8,many,CASSLQGTVRTIYF,TGTGCCAGCAGCTTACAAGGGACCGTTCGCACCATATATTTT
TRBJ2-1,-,TRBV7-9,-,CASSLATGGEQFF,TGTGCCAGCAGCTTAGCCACAGGTGGGGAGCAGTTCTTC
TRBJ2-7,-,TRBV18,few,CASSPPADGVYEQYF,TGTGCCAGCTCACCACCCGCAGACGGGGTCTACGAGCAGTACTTC
TRBJ2-1,-,TRBV6-2/TRBV6-3,few,CASSSPAWSNEQFF,TGTGCCAGCAGCTCCCCCGCGTGGTCAAATGAGCAGTTCTTC
TRBJ2-7,-,TRBV7-8,many,CASSFSASYEQYF,TGTGCCAGCAGCTTCAGCGCCTCCTACGAGCAGTACTTC
TRBJ2-2,-,TRBV7-2,many,CASSSYRGTVRDTGELFF,TGTGCCAGCAGCTCGTACCGTGGGACCGTCCGGGACACCGGGGAGCTGTTTTTT
TRBJ2-7,-,TRBV5-1,-,CASSLMTGNEGYEQYF,TGCGCCAGCAGCTTGATGACAGGAAACGAGGGTTACGAGCAGTACTTC
TRBJ1-5,-,TRBV7-2,many,CASSFSPNQPQHF,TGTGCCAGCAGCTTTTCCCCCAATCAGCCCCAGCATTTT
TRBJ1-1,-,TRBV28,many,CASSLLYRRREAFF,TGTGCCAGCAGTTTACTCTACAGGCGGCGTGAAGCTTTCTTT
TRBJ1-1,TRBD1,TRBV7-8,many,CASSLQPRVGQVSPEAFF,TGTGCCAGCAGCCTTCAACCAAGGGTTGGACAGGTCTCCCCTGAAGCTTTCTTT
TRBJ1-1,-,TRBV6-1,medium-sized,CASSLRTALNTEAFF,TGTGCCAGCAGTCTCCGGACAGCCCTGAACACTGAAGCTTTCTTT
TRBJ2-7,-,TRBV7-9,many,CASSSPDGGVHEQYF,TGTGCCAGCAGCTCGCCGGATGGAGGGGTCCACGAGCAGTACTTC
TRBJ1-2,-,TRBV2,medium-sized,CASSGVSSEVGGGYTF,TGTGCCAGCAGCGGGGTTTCTTCGGAGGTCGGAGGTGGCTACACCTTC
TRBJ1-1,-,TRBV19,many,CASSSGAVKNTEAFF,TGTGCCAGTAGTTCCGGGGCAGTAAAGAACACTGAAGCTTTCTTT
TRBJ1-5,-,TRBV7-2,-,CASSLGGRRDNQPQHF,TGTGCCAGCAGCTTAGGGGGACGGAGAGACAATCAGCCCCAGCATTTT
TRBJ2-7,-,TRBV12-5,many,CASGLVLAGVTYEQYF,TGTGCTAGTGGTTTGGTGCTGGCAGGAGTTACCTACGAGCAGTACTTC
TRBJ2-2,TRBD1,TRBV19,-,CASWGQRNTGELFF,TGTGCCAGTTGGGGACAGCGAAACACCGGGGAGCTGTTTTTT
TRBJ2-7,-,TRBV7-8,many,CASSPAAVQYF,TGTGCCAGCAGCCCCGCGGCGGTGCAGTACTTC
TRBJ2-7,-,TRBV28,-,CASSLQREQYF,TGTGCCAGCAGTTTACAGCGCGAGCAGTACTTC
TRBJ2-7,TRBD2,TRBV7-2,many,CASSSQRGEFYEQYF,TGTGCCAGCAGCTCCCAGCGGGGGGAGTTCTACGAGCAGTACTTC
TRBJ2-3,TRBD1,TRBV5-5,-,CASSPQWTGASTDTQYF,TGTGCCAGCAGCCCACAGTGGACAGGGGCCTCTACAGATACGCAGTATTTT
TRBJ2-7,-,TRBV5-6,-,CASSLRRSSYEQYF,TGTGCCAGCAGCTTGCGCAGAAGCTCCTACGAGCAGTACTTC
TRBJ2-7,-,TRBV6-1,-,CASSAVSEQYF,TGTGCCAGCAGCGCTGTCTCCGAGCAGTACTTC
TRBJ1-1,TRBD1,TRBV7-8,-,CASSFTNRGGTEAFF,TGTGCCAGCAGCTTTACAAACAGGGGTGGCACTGAAGCTTTCTTT
TRBJ2-1,-,TRBV2,-,CASSPVGVDEQFF,TGTGCCAGCAGCCCGGTCGGGGTCGATGAGCAGTTCTTC
TRBJ2-1,TRBD2,TRBV7-9,many,CASSFSRLAGGYEQFF,TGTGCCAGCAGCTTTTCCCGACTAGCGGGAGGATATGAGCAGTTCTTC
TRBJ2-2,-,TRBV11-2,many,CASSLFPGANTGELFF,TGTGCCAGCAGCTTATTCCCAGGAGCGAACACCGGGGAGCTGTTTTTT
TRBJ2-1,TRBD2,TRBV27,-,CASSKRDFPDEQFF,TGTGCCAGCAGCAAGCGGGACTTCCCCGATGAGCAGTTCTTC
TRBJ2-1,TRBD1,TRBV7-8,many,CASEGLWQGDTEVRPVVFF,TGTGCCAGCGAAGGGTTATGGCAGGGGGACACCGAGGTCCGCCCGGTTGTGTTCTTC
TRBJ1-3,-,TRBV7-2,many,CASSFAGAGNTIYF,TGTGCCAGCAGCTTCGCAGGGGCTGGAAACACCATATATTTT
TRBJ2-2,TRBD2,TRBV7-4,few,CASSPSGSARPGELFF,TGTGCCAGCAGCCCTAGCGGGAGCGCGAGGCCCGGGGAGCTGTTTTTT
TRBJ2-2,-,TRBV6-5,many,CASSPSSPPNTGELFF,TGTGCCAGCAGTCCGTCGTCGCCCCCGAACACCGGGGAGCTGTTTTTT
TRBJ2-7,-,TRBV9,few,CASSADFAEQYF,TGTGCCAGCAGCGCGGACTTCGCCGAGCAGTACTTC
TRBJ2-1,-,TRBV6-2/TRBV6-3,-,CASTGRTTYNEQFF,TGTGCCAGCACTGGACGGACGACTTACAATGAGCAGTTCTTC
TRBJ2-1,TRBD2,TRBV27,many,CASSLRVRGSSYNEQFF,TGTGCCAGCAGTTTAAGGGTGCGGGGGAGCTCCTACAATGAGCAGTTCTTC
TRBJ2-2,-,TRBV11-2,-,CASSQQEVLSRELFF,TGTGCCAGCAGCCAACAGGAAGTCTTGAGCCGGGAGCTGTTTTTT
TRBJ2-7,-,TRBV5-6,many,CASSLVASAYEQYF,TGTGCCAGCAGCTTGGTGGCGTCAGCCTACGAGCAGTACTTC
TRBJ2-3,TRBD2,TRBV12-3/TRBV12-4,few,CASSPGLAGTMSTDTQYF,TGTGCCAGCAGTCCGGGACTAGCGGGGACGATGAGCACAGATACGCAGTATTTT
TRBJ2-1,TRBD2,TRBV20-1,-,CSARDAGTSRHNEQFF,TGCAGTGCTAGGGACGCCGGGACTAGCAGACACAATGAGCAGTTCTTC